The 5 T cell receptor beta chains reported below all come from one sample, sequenced in a study of OX40 agonist ivuxolimab in advanced cancers. Assay: immunoSEQ multiplex PCR; the TCRdb copy retains only in-frame clones and omits some. The sample consists of approximately 18,000 clones, about two thirds of them appearing once. Sequences were derived from CD4+ or CD8+ T cells sorted from blood, sampled in a trial of the OX40 agonist ivuxolimab. The receptors were sampled from an adult with an advanced solid tumor such as melanoma, head and neck, liver or kidney cancer.

CDR3 amino acids: CAWSVTGADGYTF. CDR3 in DNA: TGTGCCTGGAGTGTAACAGGGGCGGATGGCTACACCTTC. This chain connects TRBV30 to TRBJ1-2; 7 bases match TRBD1. This CDR3 is 13 amino acids long. V trimming: 0 bases; J trimming: 6 bases; junction bases outside the gene matches: 4. Germline V lookup: CDR1 GTSNPN, CDR2 SVGIG (reference sequence).

The genes are TRBV9 and TRBJ1-1; tentative D call: TRBD1 (6 bases). V dropped 0 bases and J dropped 3 bases, with 18 bases sitting between them. Germline V lookup: CDR1 SGDLS, CDR2 YYNGEE. The CDR3 has 17 residues. The CDR3 DNA is TGTGCCAGCAGCGTAGGCGGCCAGGGGAGAAGAGACACTGAAGCTTTCTTT. Protein sequence: CASSVGGQGRRDTEAFF.

This clone was detected only once. The chain carries TRBV7-2 and TRBJ2-1; 9 nucleotides line up with TRBD2. The trim removed 3 bases at V and 7 bases at J, leaving 7 bases unmatched. Germline V gene lookup returns CDR1 SGHTA and CDR2 FQGNSA. The CDR3 consists of 15 residues. CDR3 amino acids: CASSFLAGRLNEQFF. The DNA of the CDR3 is TGTGCCAGCAGCTTCCTAGCGGGGAGGTTGAATGAGCAGTTCTTC. Full variable domain (missing parts from reference TRBV7-2 and TRBJ2-1): GAGVSQSPSNKVTEKGKDVELRCDPISGHTALYWYRQSLGQGLEFLIYFQGNSAPDKSGLPSDRFSAERTGGSVSTLTIQRTQQEDSAVYLCASSFLAGRLNEQFFGPGTRLTVL.

This clone was counted only a few times. The chain carries TRBV9 and TRBJ2-3; D possibly corresponds to TRBD2 (6 bases). V lost 4 bases to trimming and J lost 0 bases, with 12 bases between them. The CDR3 extends over 15 amino acids. CDR1 and CDR2 from the germline V gene are SGDLS and YYNGEE. DNA of the CDR3: TGTGCCAGCAGCCAGTGGGGGACTAGCACAGATACGCAGTATTTT. Translation gives CASSQWGTSTDTQYF.

By sample fraction, this clone is medium-sized (0.01 to 0.1%). As DNA, the CDR3 is TGTGCCAGCAGTTCACGGGTTTTTGCTGAAGCTTTCTTT. It codes for CASSSRVFAEAFF. The gene calls are TRBV2 and TRBJ1-1, with D unclear. Between the trimmed V and J ends, which lost 5 bases and 6 bases, there was a span of 13 bases. The CDR3 loop spans 13 amino acids. CDR1 and CDR2 from the germline V gene are SNHLY and FYNNEI.